The 17 T cell receptor beta chains below all came from one sample that was sequenced in a study of shared clonotypes between healthy human individuals. Profiled with immunoSEQ multiplex PCR; TCRdb holds only in-frame clones, not every one. The sample gives roughly 500,000 clones, around 96% of which show up once; about 0.068% is in the top ten. The sequenced material came from naive CD4+ T cells sorted from blood. The subset: CD45RA+ positively selected. These receptors were collected from a woman aged 30 to 39 in good health.

The CDR3 sequence is CASKELALANYGYTF. The CDR3 coding sequence is TGTGCCAGTAAGGAACTTGCTTTGGCTAACTATGGCTACACCTTC. The genes are TRBV19 and TRBJ1-2; D ambiguous. CDR1 and CDR2 (germline): LNHDA, SQIVND (reference sequence). This CDR3 has 15 amino acids. Trimming pared 7 bases from V and 0 bases from J, leaving 15 bases between.

The J gene is TRBJ2-2, the V gene TRBV7-8; D remains unclear. Germline CDR1 is SGHVS and CDR2 is FQNEAQ. The CDR3 is 17 amino acids. V lost 5 bases to trimming and J lost 5 bases, with 21 bases between them. The CDR3 reads CASSTERVVGRTGELFF. In nucleotides, the CDR3 is TGTGCCAGCAGCACAGAACGTGTAGTCGGAAGGACCGGGGAGCTGTTTTTT.

The chain has TRBV28 and TRBJ2-7, with D perhaps TRBD1 or TRBD2 (6 bases each). Germline V gene lookup returns CDR1 MDHEN and CDR2 SYDVKM. The CDR3 runs to 14 residues. The germline V and J ends were trimmed by 11 bases and 2 bases, with 19 bases remaining between them. CDR3 protein: CAAAYGGPPYEQYF. The DNA for the CDR3 is TGTGCCGCAGCCTATGGGGGGCCACCCTACGAGCAGTACTTC. Full variable domain (missing parts from reference TRBV28 and TRBJ2-7): DVKVTQSSRYLVKRTGEKVFLECVQDMDHENMFWYRQDPGLGLRLIYFSYDVKMKEKGDIPEGYSVSREKKERFSLILESASTNQTSMYLCAAAYGGPPYEQYFGPGTRLTVT.

This chain joins TRBV5-1 and TRBJ2-3, with 10 bases matching TRBD2. Per the germline V gene, CDR1 is SGHRS and CDR2 is YFSETQ. The CDR3 totals 15 residues. The junction had 6 bases not matched to a gene; V was cut back by 4 bases and J by 4 bases. Here the CDR3 reads CASSRLAGAADTQYF. CDR3 DNA sequence: TGCGCCAGCAGCAGGCTAGCGGGAGCTGCAGATACGCAGTATTTT.

The rearrangement joins TRBV7-6 to TRBJ2-1, with D tentatively TRBD2 (7 bases). The CDR3 has 12 amino acids. CDR1 SGHVS and CDR2 FNYEAQ come from the germline V gene. The V and J ends lost 1 base and 12 bases respectively, with 10 bases between them. For the CDR3, the DNA is TGTGCCAGCAGCTTAGAGAGGGGGGGGCAGTTCTTC. Amino acid sequence: CASSLERGGQFF.

The rearrangement uses TRBV15 and TRBJ2-7; 16 positions agree with TRBD2. The CDR3 runs 17 residues. The J segment lost 7 bases and the V segment lost 0 bases, leaving 6 bases of the junction unmatched. The germline V gene encodes CDR1 LNHNV and CDR2 YYDKDF (reference sequence). This CDR3 is CATSREGLAGGPGEQYF. DNA for the CDR3: TGTGCCACCAGCAGAGAGGGACTAGCGGGAGGGCCGGGTGAGCAGTACTTC. The full variable domain, in which reference TRBV15 and TRBJ2-7 provide the parts outside the CDR3, is DAMVIQNPRYQVTQFGKPVTLSCSQTLNHNVMYWYQQKSSQAPKLLFHYYDKDFNNEADTPDNFQSRRPNTSFCFLDIRSPGLGDTAMYLCATSREGLAGGPGEQYFGPGTRLTVT.

This sequence joins TRBV15 and TRBJ1-2; TRBD1 aligns across 7 bases. CDR1 and CDR2 from the germline V gene are LNHNV and YYDKDF (reference sequence). V shed 4 bases and J 5 bases; nucleotides not matched to a gene: 4. The CDR3 has 13 residues. The CDR3 reads CATSKDREYGYTF. CDR3 bases: TGTGCCACCAGCAAAGACAGGGAGTATGGCTACACCTTC.

The CDR3 coding sequence is TGTGCCAGCAGCTTGGGGGACAGGGAGCTGTTTTTT. It translates to CASSLGDRELFF. The chain couples TRBV5-4 to TRBJ2-2, with a tentative D call TRBD1 (6 bases). Germline-derived CDR1 and CDR2 are SGHNT and YYREEE (reference sequence). The CDR3 spans 12 residues. Trimming left V 0 bases short and J 9 bases short, with 6 bases between.

V gene TRBV9 combines with J gene TRBJ2-2, with a weak D call TRBD1 (6 bases). The germline CDR1 and CDR2 sequences are SGDLS and YYNGEE. V shed 2 bases and J shed 0 bases, with 11 bases lying between them. The CDR3 has 16 residues. The DNA for the CDR3 is TGTGCCAGCAGCGTGAACAGGGCGACGAACACCGGGGAGCTGTTTTTT. This sequence encodes CASSVNRATNTGELFF.

This clone was counted once. Other DNA variants within this sample encode the same CDR3. The V call is TRBV19, the J call TRBJ2-3; D not certain. This CDR3 region has 12 residues. Trimming left V 5 bases short and J 0 bases short, with 3 bases between. CDR1 is LNHDA, CDR2 SQIVND, per germline (reference sequence). The CDR3 is CASSVSTDTQYF. The CDR3 DNA follows: TGTGCCAGTAGTGTTAGCACAGATACGCAGTATTTT.

The chain employs TRBV5-1 and TRBJ2-3; a weak D match, TRBD2 (5 bases). The germline CDR1 and CDR2 sequences are SGHRS and YFSETQ. The CDR3 is 16 residues long. Trimming took off 4 bases at V and 0 bases at J, with 15 bases between the two ends. DNA for the CDR3: TGCGCCAGCAGCCTACAAGCGGCAGCTAGCACAGATACGCAGTATTTT. It is translated as CASSLQAAASTDTQYF.

V gene TRBV7-8 combines with J gene TRBJ2-7; the match to TRBD1 covers 7 bases. There are 15 residues in the CDR3. V lost 5 bases to trimming and J lost 2 bases; unmatched junction nucleotides: 9. Germline-derived CDR1 and CDR2 are SGHVS and FQNEAQ. This chain's CDR3 is CASSLQTGTPYEQYF. In DNA, the CDR3 is TGTGCCAGCAGCCTCCAGACAGGGACACCCTACGAGCAGTACTTC.

The CDR3 loop reads CASRPGTSYEQYF. CDR3 DNA: TGTGCCAGCAGACCCGGGACCAGCTACGAGCAGTACTTC. The chain employs TRBV27 and TRBJ2-7; perhaps D is TRBD1 or TRBD2 (5 bases each). Germline-derived CDR1 and CDR2 are MNHEY and SMNVEV (reference sequence). The germline V and J ends were trimmed by 6 bases and 3 bases, with 12 bases remaining between them. The CDR3 extends over 13 amino acids.

This rearrangement joins TRBV6-5 to TRBJ2-1; D gene unclear. The CDR3 is 12 amino acids. V dropped 4 bases and J dropped 7 bases, with 8 bases sitting between them. The V gene's germline CDR1 is MNHEY and CDR2 SVGAGI. CDR3 nucleotides: TGTGCCAGCAGTTCCCGGAGAAATGAGCAGTTCTTC. Protein product: CASSSRRNEQFF.

V gene TRBV11-2 combines with J gene TRBJ2-7; 7 bases align to TRBD2. Germline V gene lookup returns CDR1 SGHAT and CDR2 FQNNGV. The CDR3 is made up of 15 amino acids. Trimming removed 7 bases from V and 4 bases from J; junction bases left unmatched: 13. The CDR3 loop is CASKAHAGETYEQYF. CDR3 bases: TGTGCCAGCAAGGCACATGCGGGGGAGACTTACGAGCAGTACTTC.

The J gene is TRBJ1-4, the V gene TRBV5-1, with unresolved D. CDR3 length: 16 amino acids. V was trimmed by 7 bases and J by 0 bases, leaving 16 bases between them. In germline, CDR1 is SGHRS, CDR2 YFSETQ. The CDR3 DNA reads as TGCGCCAGCGCACGTGTTTCCCTTGCAACTAATGAAAAACTGTTTTTT. Its translation is CASARVSLATNEKLFF.

The chain couples TRBV28 to TRBJ2-5, with 8 nucleotides matching TRBD1. Germline CDR1 and CDR2: MDHEN and SYDVKM. This CDR3 is built from 14 residues. Germline trimming cut 4 bases from V and 3 bases from J; bases unmatched to any gene: 4. CDR3 sequence (DNA): TGTGCCAGCAGTTCGGGACAGGCTGAAGAGACCCAGTACTTC. Its translation is CASSSGQAEETQYF.